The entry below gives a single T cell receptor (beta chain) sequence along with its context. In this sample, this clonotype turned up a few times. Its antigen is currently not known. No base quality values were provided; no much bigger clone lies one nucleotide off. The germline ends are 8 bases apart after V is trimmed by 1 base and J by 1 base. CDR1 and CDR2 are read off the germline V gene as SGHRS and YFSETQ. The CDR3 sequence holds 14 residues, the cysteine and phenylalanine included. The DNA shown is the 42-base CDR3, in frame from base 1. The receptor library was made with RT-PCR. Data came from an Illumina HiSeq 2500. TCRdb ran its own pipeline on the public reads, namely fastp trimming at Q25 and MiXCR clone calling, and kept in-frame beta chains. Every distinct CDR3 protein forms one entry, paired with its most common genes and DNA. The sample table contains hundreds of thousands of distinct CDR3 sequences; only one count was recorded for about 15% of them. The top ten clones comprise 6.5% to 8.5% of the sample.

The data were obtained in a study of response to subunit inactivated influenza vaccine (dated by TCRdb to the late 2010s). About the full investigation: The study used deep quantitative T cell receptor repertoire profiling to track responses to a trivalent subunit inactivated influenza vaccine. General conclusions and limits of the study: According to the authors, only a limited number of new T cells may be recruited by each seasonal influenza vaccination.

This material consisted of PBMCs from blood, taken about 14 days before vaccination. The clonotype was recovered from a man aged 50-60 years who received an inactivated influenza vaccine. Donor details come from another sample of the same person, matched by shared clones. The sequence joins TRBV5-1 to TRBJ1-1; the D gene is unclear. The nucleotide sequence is TGCGCCAGCAGCTTGAACGCCGCGAACACTGAAGCTTTCTTT. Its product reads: CASSLNAANTEAFF.